The 13 T cell receptor beta chains given below trace back to one sample, sequenced in a study of cytomegalovirus exposure and HLA in healthy donors. The study ran its PCR with 60 Vbeta and 13 Jbeta primers. TCRdb keeps only in-frame clones here, not all; method: immunoSEQ multiplex PCR. The table lists 180,000 or so clones, about three quarters of them singletons. The sample taken for sequencing was PBMCs. The receptors shown here come from a woman in her sixties in good health and CMV-seropositive.

The genes are TRBV19 and TRBJ2-1; D unresolved. CDR3 length: 13 amino acids. V lost 5 bases to trimming and J lost 5 bases, with 10 bases between them. CDR1 LNHDA and CDR2 SQIVND come from the germline V gene (reference sequence). CDR3 nucleotides: TGTGCCAGTAGTTTTGGTAACAACAATGAGCAGTTCTTC. It translates to CASSFGNNNEQFF.

This clone was detected once. The chain joins TRBV9 to TRBJ1-3; 9 bases agree with TRBD1. This CDR3 has 17 amino acids. V lost 1 base, J lost 2 bases, and 7 bases stayed unmatched. CDR1 and CDR2 (germline): SGDLS, YYNGEE. This chain's CDR3 is CASSVSSGQGPGNTIYF. In DNA, the CDR3 is TGTGCCAGCAGCGTAAGTTCGGGACAGGGACCTGGAAACACCATATATTTT.

This clone showed up just a few times. The chain couples TRBV29-1 to TRBJ1-2; perhaps TRBD1 as D (5 bases). This CDR3 spans 13 amino acids. With 2 bases removed from V and 4 bases from J, the gap between germline ends came to 11 bases. CDR1 and CDR2 from the germline V gene are SQVTM and ANQGSEA. The CDR3 reads CSVEKDNGYGYTF. The CDR3 DNA reads as TGCAGCGTTGAAAAGGACAATGGCTATGGCTACACCTTC.

This clone was observed a single time. V is TRBV18 and J is TRBJ2-7; a weak D match, TRBD1 (6 bases). Looked up from germline, CDR1 is KGHSH and CDR2 is LQKENI. The length of the CDR3 is 13 residues. Trimming stripped 3 bases from V and 5 bases from J, with 11 bases between. The CDR3 loop is CASSPGAGDEQYF. In DNA, the CDR3 is TGTGCCAGCTCACCCGGGGCAGGGGACGAGCAGTACTTC.

The J gene is TRBJ2-5, the V gene TRBV7-9; 8 bases agree with TRBD2. This CDR3 has 19 amino acids. Trimming removed 7 bases from V and 0 bases from J; junction bases left unmatched: 19. Germline loops: CDR1 SEHNR, CDR2 FQNEAQ (reference sequence). The CDR3 DNA is TGTGCCAGCACCGCGAGGGTATTAGCGGGAAAAGTGTACCAAGAGACCCAGTACTTC. This codes for CASTARVLAGKVYQETQYF. Full variable domain (rest looked up from reference TRBV7-9 and TRBJ2-5): DTGVSQNPRHKITKRGQNVTFRCDPISEHNRLYWYRQTLGQGPEFLTYFQNEAQLEKSRLLSDRFSAERPKGSFSTLEIQRTEQGDSAMYLCASTARVLAGKVYQETQYFGPGTRLLVL.

V is TRBV5-4 and J is TRBJ2-7; TRBD1 agrees at 7 bases. Germline CDR1 reads SGHNT; CDR2 reads YYREEE (reference sequence). The J segment lost 1 base and the V segment lost 4 bases, leaving 5 bases of the junction unmatched. This CDR3 has 14 amino acids. The CDR3 DNA sequence: TGTGCCAGCAGCGAGGGACAGAATTCCTACGAGCAGTACTTC. Its translation is CASSEGQNSYEQYF.

The chain uses TRBV7-8 and TRBJ2-1, with 8 bases aligning to TRBD1. V shed 2 bases, J shed 6 bases, and the junction held 6 bases outside the gene matches. The CDR3 totals 15 residues. Germline CDR1 is SGHVS and CDR2 is FQNEAQ. The CDR3 loop reads CASSLQGARPNEQFF. The CDR3 DNA is TGTGCCAGCAGCTTACAGGGGGCACGTCCCAATGAGCAGTTCTTC.

The rearrangement joins TRBV7-9 to TRBJ1-5; 9 positions match TRBD1. Trimming took 5 bases from V and 6 from J; bases not matched to a gene: 5. From germline, CDR1 is SEHNR and CDR2 FQNEAQ (reference sequence). The CDR3 has 14 amino acids. CDR3 protein: CASSRQGDAQPQHF. Here the CDR3 DNA reads TGTGCCAGCAGCCGACAGGGGGACGCTCAGCCCCAGCATTTT.

This clone was observed a few times. V usage is TRBV5-4 and J usage is TRBJ2-3, with D possibly being TRBD2 (5 bases). Trimming cost V 4 bases and J 0 bases, with 24 bases left between them. The germline V gene encodes CDR1 SGHNT and CDR2 YYREEE (reference sequence). This CDR3 has 19 residues. The CDR3 region has the DNA TGTGCCAGCAGCCAGGACCGTCCTCCCAGCGGAGCTAGCACAGATACGCAGTATTTT. It codes for CASSQDRPPSGASTDTQYF.

This chain joins TRBV5-1 and TRBJ1-3, with TRBD1 as a possible D gene (6 bases). Germline lookup yields CDR1 SGHRS and CDR2 YFSETQ. This CDR3 has 15 amino acids. Trimming shortened V by 2 bases and J by 0 bases, and 9 bases separated the two germline ends. CDR3: CASSLQGSSGNTIYF. CDR3 DNA: TGCGCCAGCAGCTTACAGGGAAGCTCTGGAAACACCATATATTTT.

This clone showed up just once. The rearrangement joins TRBV4-2 to TRBJ2-7; 8 bases are shared with TRBD1. The CDR3 length is 14 residues. Germline trimming cut 2 bases from V and 3 bases from J; bases unmatched to any gene: 3. Looked up from germline, CDR1 is LGHNA and CDR2 is YNFKEQ. The CDR3 protein is CASSQPGQVYEQYF. Here the CDR3 DNA reads TGTGCCAGCAGCCAACCGGGACAGGTCTACGAGCAGTACTTC.

The CDR3 coding sequence is TGTGCCAGCAGTTCCCACTCCCGCTCCTACGAGCAGTACTTC. Its protein is CASSSHSRSYEQYF. The chain combines TRBV27 with TRBJ2-7; no definite D call. Germline CDR1 is MNHEY and CDR2 is SMNVEV (reference sequence). The V end lost 4 bases, the J end lost 0 bases, and 10 bases lay between the germline ends. The CDR3 totals 14 residues.

The rearrangement uses TRBV7-2 and TRBJ1-2; unclear D gene. The CDR3 is made up of 15 amino acids. V was trimmed by 0 bases and J by 3 bases, leaving 11 bases between them. Germline lookup yields CDR1 SGHTA and CDR2 FQGNSA. The CDR3 here is CASSLALGRYYGYTF. DNA for the CDR3: TGTGCCAGCAGCTTAGCGTTGGGCAGGTACTATGGCTACACCTTC.